One and the same sample provided the 15 T cell receptor beta chains below, sequenced in a study of post-analysis software for immune sequencing data. Regarding the study as a whole: TRBV segments more frequent in patients than in controls numbered roughly 5 and included TRBV5-6, TRBV5-1 and TRBV20-1.

Included in the TCR beta cDNA libraries were unique molecular identifiers. In TCRdb, the PCR reads were re-called with MiXCR into one record per CDR3 protein. This sample yields about 400,000 distinct CDR3 sequences, of which around a third are seen a single time; around an eighth belongs to the top ten. Their antigens remain unidentified. Specimen: blood. The receptors stem from a girl aged 5 to 17 with multiple sclerosis.

This clonotype has just a few counts. The rearrangement links TRBV7-9 to TRBJ1-2, with D tentatively TRBD1 (6 bases). Germline loops: CDR1 SEHNR, CDR2 FQNEAQ (reference sequence). The CDR3 sequence is 17 residues long. V gave up 4 bases and J gave up 3 bases, with 21 bases separating them. DNA for the CDR3: TGTGCCAGCAGCTGGCCGGTTGGGGGGCCGAGGGACTATGGCTACACCTTC. This gives the protein CASSWPVGGPRDYGYTF.

DNA of the CDR3: TGCGCCAGCAGCCAAGATGAAGGGAAACCCCAGCATTTT. Protein product: CASSQDEGKPQHF. This chain connects TRBV4-1 to TRBJ1-5; D is undetermined. The CDR3 runs 13 residues. Trimming pared 0 bases from V and 10 bases from J, leaving 10 bases between. Per the germline V gene, CDR1 is MGHRA and CDR2 is YSYEKL.

The V gene is TRBV7-2, the J gene TRBJ2-7, with no clear D. The germline V gene encodes CDR1 SGHTA and CDR2 FQGNSA. This CDR3 has 13 residues. V was clipped by 5 bases and J by 4 bases, with 12 bases between them. CDR3 nucleotides: TGTGCCAGCAGCACTCTCGACGGTTACGAGCAGTACTTC. Encoded protein: CASSTLDGYEQYF.

This clonotype has more than one count but fewer than ten. This chain joins TRBV20-1 and TRBJ2-1, with D perhaps TRBD1 (8 bases). The CDR3 consists of 16 residues. The germline CDR1 and CDR2 sequences are DFQATT and SNEGSKA (reference sequence). Trimming took off 1 base at V and 6 bases at J, with 19 bases between the two ends. CDR3 protein: CSARGAGRTGGNEQFF. The CDR3 bases are TGCAGTGCTAGAGGAGCGGGGAGAACAGGGGGCAATGAGCAGTTCTTC.

The gene calls are TRBV13 and TRBJ2-7; a possible D gene is TRBD1 (6 bases). V lost 5 bases to trimming and J lost 3 bases, with 17 bases between them. CDR3 length: 15 residues. Germline CDR1 PRHDT, CDR2 FYEKMQ (reference sequence). The CDR3 spells CASSTSRTQGYEQYF. The CDR3 DNA reads TGTGCCAGCAGCACCTCCCGGACACAGGGCTACGAGCAGTACTTC.

This clonotype was detected ten times or more. At one end the junction does not follow the germline gene, possibly because of a read error. The chain is built from TRBV5-1 and TRBJ2-3, with D possibly being TRBD1 or TRBD2 (5 bases each). This CDR3 contains 14 residues. The germline gives CDR1 SGHRS, CDR2 YFSETQ. CDR3 amino acids: CASSFGGDTDTQYF. The CDR3 DNA sequence: TGTGCCAGCAGTTTTGGGGGAGACACAGATACGCAGTATTTT.

This clonotype was seen only a few times. This sequence joins TRBV7-3 and TRBJ2-1, with a possible D match to TRBD1 (6 bases). The CDR3 runs 13 residues. Germline loops: CDR1 SGHTA, CDR2 FQGTGA. V gave up 8 bases and J gave up 2 bases, with 10 bases separating them. DNA for the CDR3: TGTGCCAGCGGAGAGGGGGCCTACAATGAGCAGTTCTTC. Amino acid sequence: CASGEGAYNEQFF.

In DNA, the CDR3 is TGTGCCAGCAGCGTAGATGGCGGGGGAAGCAGGGGCACGCAGTATTTT. Its protein product is CASSVDGGGSRGTQYF. The chain has TRBV9 and TRBJ2-3; D perhaps matches TRBD2 (7 bases). This CDR3 is 16 amino acids long. V gave up 0 bases and J gave up 9 bases, with 20 bases separating them. Germline V gene lookup returns CDR1 SGDLS and CDR2 YYNGEE.

This chain uses TRBV7-9 with TRBJ1-1, with D maybe TRBD1 (5 bases). Germline CDR1 SEHNR, CDR2 FQNEAQ (reference sequence). V lost 5 bases to trimming and J lost 4 bases, with 11 bases between them. The CDR3 consists of 13 residues. The CDR3 sequence: CASSPSQGTEAFF. CDR3 coding DNA: TGTGCCAGCAGCCCATCTCAGGGCACTGAAGCTTTCTTT.

This clonotype has a handful of counts. The J gene is TRBJ2-5, the V gene TRBV6-2 or TRBV6-3, with D perhaps being TRBD1 or TRBD2 (5 bases each). There are 13 residues in the CDR3. In germline, CDR1 is MNHEY, CDR2 SVGEGT. The V and J ends lost 10 bases and 10 bases respectively, with 22 bases between them. The CDR3 sequence is CATLLGTSDVQYF. CDR3 bases: TGTGCCACCCTTCTTGGGACGTCGGACGTCCAGTACTTC.

J is TRBJ2-1 and V is TRBV14; 7 bases agree with TRBD2. With 5 bases clipped from V and 3 bases from J, the junction kept 4 bases outside the gene matches. CDR1 SGHDN and CDR2 FVKESK come from the germline V gene. The CDR3 contains 14 residues. The CDR3 loop is CASSGGTNYNEQFF. The CDR3 DNA follows: TGTGCCAGCAGCGGCGGGACTAACTACAATGAGCAGTTCTTC.

This clonotype was recorded once. A much larger clone sits a single nucleotide away, making a read error possible. The chain is built from TRBV9 and TRBJ1-6; D is possibly TRBD1 (5 bases). Germline loops: CDR1 SGDLS, CDR2 YYNGEE. This CDR3 comprises 13 residues. V gave up 0 bases and J gave up 10 bases, with 8 bases separating them. CDR3: CASSVAGGSPLHF. The CDR3 nucleotides are TGTGCCAGCAGCGTAGCCGGGGGATCACCCCTCCACTTT.

The chain employs TRBV7-3 and TRBJ2-3; D is possibly TRBD2 (5 bases). Deletions cut 5 bases from V and 4 bases from J, with 10 bases between. The CDR3 extends over 13 amino acids. Germline assignment: CDR1 SGHTA and CDR2 FQGTGA. CDR3 DNA: TGTGCCAGCAGCCGAGGGCATCCAGATACGCAGTATTTT. Amino acids: CASSRGHPDTQYF. The full variable domain, completed using reference TRBV7-3 and TRBJ2-3, is GAGVSQTPSNKVTEKGKYVELRCDPISGHTALYWYRQSLGQGPEFLIYFQGTGAADDSGLPNDRFFAVRPEGSVSTLKIQRTERGDSAVYLCASSRGHPDTQYFGPGTRLTVL.

This rearrangement joins TRBV7-9 to TRBJ1-1; maybe TRBD1 (5 bases). The germline CDR1 and CDR2 sequences are SEHNR and FQNEAQ (reference sequence). The CDR3 has 12 amino acids. Trimming left V 5 bases short and J 7 bases short, with 11 bases between. DNA for the CDR3: TGTGCCAGCAGCGGAGACAGCTTTGAAGCTTTCTTT. It yields the protein CASSGDSFEAFF.

The chain has TRBV5-1 and TRBJ2-1; the match to TRBD2 covers 9 bases. The CDR3 covers 16 residues. In germline, CDR1 is SGHRS, CDR2 YFSETQ. With V trimmed by 4 bases and J by 4 bases, 9 bases remained unmatched. The DNA of the CDR3 is TGCGCCAGCAGCCCTCTAGCGGGGAGCCGATACAATGAGCAGTTCTTC. Translation: CASSPLAGSRYNEQFF.